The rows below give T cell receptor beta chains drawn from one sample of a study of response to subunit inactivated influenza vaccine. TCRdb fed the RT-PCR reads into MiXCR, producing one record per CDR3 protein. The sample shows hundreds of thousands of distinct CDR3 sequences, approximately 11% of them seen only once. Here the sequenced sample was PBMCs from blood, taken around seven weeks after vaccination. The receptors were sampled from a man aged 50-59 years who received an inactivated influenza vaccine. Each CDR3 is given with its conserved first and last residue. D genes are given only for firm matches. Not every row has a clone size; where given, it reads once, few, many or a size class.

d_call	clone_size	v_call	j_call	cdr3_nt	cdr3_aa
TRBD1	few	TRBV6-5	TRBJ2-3	TGTGCCAGCAGTTACTCGATATACAAACAGGGGGCCAGCGGTACGCAGTATTTT	CASSYSIYKQGASGTQYF
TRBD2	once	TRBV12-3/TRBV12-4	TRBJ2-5	TGTGCCAGCAGTCCCCGACTAGCCATTAGTCAAGAGACCCAGTACTTC	CASSPRLAISQETQYF
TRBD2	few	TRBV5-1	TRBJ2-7	TGCGCCAGCAGCTTGACGACGGGGGGGGCCTACGAGCAGTACTTC	CASSLTTGGAYEQYF
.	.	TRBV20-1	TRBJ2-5	TGCAGTGCTAGAGTTGGGGGCGCCTCGGAGACCCAGTACTTC	CSARVGGASETQYF
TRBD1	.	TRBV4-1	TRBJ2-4	TGCGCCAGCAGCTATCAGGGGGCCGAAAACATTCAGTACTTC	CASSYQGAENIQYF
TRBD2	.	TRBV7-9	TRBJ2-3	TGTGCCATCGAGCGGGGGGTCACAGATACGCAGTATTTT	CAIERGVTDTQYF
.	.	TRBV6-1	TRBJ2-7	TGTGCCAGCACCAGGACGGTTTACTACGAGCAGTACTTC	CASTRTVYYEQYF
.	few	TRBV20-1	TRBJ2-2	TGCAGTGCTGAGAGGTCTAATGGGGGCGGGGAGCTGTTTTTT	CSAERSNGGGELFF
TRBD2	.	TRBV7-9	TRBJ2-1	TGTGCCAGCAGCTTAGAGGGGACTAGGAACAATGAGCAGTTCTTC	CASSLEGTRNNEQFF
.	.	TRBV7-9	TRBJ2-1	TGTGCCAGCAGCTCAACAGGGCCTACCTACAATGAGCAGTTCTTC	CASSSTGPTYNEQFF
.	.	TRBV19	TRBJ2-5	TGTGCCAGTAGTCAAGGATTCATTGGAGAGACCCAGTACTTC	CASSQGFIGETQYF
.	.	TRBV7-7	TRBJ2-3	TGTGCTAGCAGCCCCGGGAGCCCCGGTGCAGATACGCAGTATTTT	CASSPGSPGADTQYF
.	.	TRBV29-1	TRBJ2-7	TGCAGCGTTGAAGGCGTGGGCGCGATGGACTTC	CSVEGVGAMDF
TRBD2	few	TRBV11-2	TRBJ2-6	TGTGCCAGCAGCTACCAGACTAGCGGGAGAGCCTCTGGGGCCAACGTCCTGACTTTC	CASSYQTSGRASGANVLTF
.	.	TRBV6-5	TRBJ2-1	TGTGCCAGCACCCCCCCAGGCGGTGAGCAGTTCTTC	CASTPPGGEQFF
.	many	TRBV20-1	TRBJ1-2	TGCAGTGCTAGAGATCGGGCAGGAAACTATGGCTACACCTTC	CSARDRAGNYGYTF
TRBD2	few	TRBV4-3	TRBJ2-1	TGCGCCAGCAGCCAAGATGGACTAGCGGGAGCGCCCTACAATGAGCAGTTCTTC	CASSQDGLAGAPYNEQFF
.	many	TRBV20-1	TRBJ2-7	TGCAGTGCTAGAGAGGGACCTGGGGACTACGAGCAGTACTTC	CSAREGPGDYEQYF
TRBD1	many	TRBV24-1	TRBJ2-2	TGTGCCACCAGGGGGACAGGACCACCATGGAACACCGGGGAGCTGTTTTTT	CATRGTGPPWNTGELFF
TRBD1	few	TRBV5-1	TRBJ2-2	TGCGCCAGCAGCCTGGGGACAGGGAGGACCGGGGAGCTGTTTTTT	CASSLGTGRTGELFF
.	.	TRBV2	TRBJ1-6	TGTGCCAGCAGTACCGGGACGGCATATAATTCACCCCTCCACTTT	CASSTGTAYNSPLHF
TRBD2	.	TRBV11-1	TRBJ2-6	TGTGCCAGCAGCTTAGCCCAAGGGAGGGGCAACTCTGGGGCCAACGTCCTGACTTTC	CASSLAQGRGNSGANVLTF
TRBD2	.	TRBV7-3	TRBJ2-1	TGTGCCAGCAGCTTATTGGCTAGCGGGAGATTGGCTCATGAGCAGTTCTTC	CASSLLASGRLAHEQFF
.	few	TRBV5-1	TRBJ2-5	TGCGCCAGCAGCTGGAGACCTACAGGCGTAGAGACCCAGTACTTC	CASSWRPTGVETQYF
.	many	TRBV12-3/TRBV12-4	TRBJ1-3	TGTGCCAGCAGTTTGGGTCGGACCTCTGGAAACACCATATATTTT	CASSLGRTSGNTIYF
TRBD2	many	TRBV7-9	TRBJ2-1	TGTGCCAGCAGATCAACTAGCGGGAGTAGCAATGAGCAGTTCTTC	CASRSTSGSSNEQFF
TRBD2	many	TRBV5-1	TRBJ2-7	TGCGCCAGCAGCCTATCTAGCGGCTTCTACGAGCAGTACTTC	CASSLSSGFYEQYF
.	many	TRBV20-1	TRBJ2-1	TGCAGTGTAATCCCGGGTAGCTCCTACAATGAGCAGTTCTTC	CSVIPGSSYNEQFF
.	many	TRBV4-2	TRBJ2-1	TGTGCCAGCAGCAGATTGGAGCCGAAGAGCTCCTACAATGAGCAGTTCTTC	CASSRLEPKSSYNEQFF
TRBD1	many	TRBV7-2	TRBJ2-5	TGTGCCAGCAGCTTAGCTCCGGGCAGGGGGCTAGAGACCCAGTACTTC	CASSLAPGRGLETQYF
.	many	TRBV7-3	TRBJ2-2	TGTGCCAGCAGCATCACTCCAGGGTCCGGGGAGCTGTTTTTT	CASSITPGSGELFF
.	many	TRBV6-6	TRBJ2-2	TGTGCCATCCAGCAATGGGGCACCGGGGAGCTGTTTTTT	CAIQQWGTGELFF
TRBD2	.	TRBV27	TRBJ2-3	TGTGACAGCAGTTTTATTGCGGGGGGCACAGATACGCAGTATTTT	CDSSFIAGGTDTQYF
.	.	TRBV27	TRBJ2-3	TGTGCCAGCAGTTTAAAAGACACTCCTAACCCAGATACGCAGTATTTT	CASSLKDTPNPDTQYF
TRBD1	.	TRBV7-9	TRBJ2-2	TGTGCCAGCAGCCCGACGACAGGGGTCACCGGGGAGCTGTTTTTT	CASSPTTGVTGELFF
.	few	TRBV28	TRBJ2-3	TGTGCCAGCTGGGAGACGGGTACGCAGTATTTT	CASWETGTQYF
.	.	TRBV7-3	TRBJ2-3	TGTGCCAGCAGCTCACAGGGCTCGAACACAGATACGCAGTATTTT	CASSSQGSNTDTQYF
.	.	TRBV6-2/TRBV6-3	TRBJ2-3	TGTGCCAGCAGCCAAGGACGGAGGGCACATACGCAGTATTTT	CASSQGRRAHTQYF
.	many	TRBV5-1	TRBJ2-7	TGCGCCAGCAGCGAATCGGACAGTTCGGAGCAGTACTTC	CASSESDSSEQYF
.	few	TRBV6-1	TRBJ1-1	TGTGCCAGCACCGTGGCGACAGGAATGAACACTGAAGCTTTCTTT	CASTVATGMNTEAFF
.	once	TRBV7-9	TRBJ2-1	TGTGCCAGCAGCACAACGGGGGTCGATGAGCAGTTCTTC	CASSTTGVDEQFF
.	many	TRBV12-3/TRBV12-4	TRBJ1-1	TGTGCCAGCACACCACAGATAATGAACACTGAAGCTTTCTTT	CASTPQIMNTEAFF
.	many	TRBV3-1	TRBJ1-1	TGTGCCAGCAGCCAAGCCCTGAACACTGAAGCTTTCTTT	CASSQALNTEAFF
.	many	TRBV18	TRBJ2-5	TGTGCCAGCTCAGGAATTGGAGAGACCCAGTACTTC	CASSGIGETQYF
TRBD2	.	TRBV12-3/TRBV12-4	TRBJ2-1	TGTGCCAGCAGCTCATTTCCAGGGCGGGGGACGGATGAGCAGTTCTTC	CASSSFPGRGTDEQFF
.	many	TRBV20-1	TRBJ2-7	TGCAGTGCCTCCCTAGAGTGGGACTCTCGCGGCGAGCAGTACTTC	CSASLEWDSRGEQYF
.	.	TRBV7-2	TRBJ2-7	TGTGCCAGCACCAGATCCCCTTTTGGGGGAGCCTACGAGCAGTACTTC	CASTRSPFGGAYEQYF
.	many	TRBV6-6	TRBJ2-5	TGTGCCATCCGAGGGATCGAGGAGACCCAGTACTTC	CAIRGIEETQYF
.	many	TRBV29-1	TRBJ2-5	TGCAGCGTTGAAGATCTCAAGGGGTACCAAGAGACCCAGTACTTC	CSVEDLKGYQETQYF
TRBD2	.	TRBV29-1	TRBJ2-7	TGCAGCGTTGACGCCGGGGGGGGATACGAGCAGTACTTC	CSVDAGGGYEQYF
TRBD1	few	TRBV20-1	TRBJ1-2	TGCAGTGCTCGACAGGGGGCGCGGGGCTACACCTTC	CSARQGARGYTF
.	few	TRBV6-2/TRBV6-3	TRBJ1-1	TGTGCCAGCAGAGGGGGAAGGAGGGCAAGGACTGAAGCTTTCTTT	CASRGGRRARTEAFF
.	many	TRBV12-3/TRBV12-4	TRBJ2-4	TGTGCCAGCAGTCTCGACAGGTTCAGCATTCAGTACTTC	CASSLDRFSIQYF
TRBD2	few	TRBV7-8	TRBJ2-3	TGTGCCAGCAGCTTAGCGTTTTTGTCTAGCGGGAGGATGGTAGATACGCAGTATTTT	CASSLAFLSSGRMVDTQYF
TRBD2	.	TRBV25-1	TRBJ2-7	TGTGCCAGCAGTCAGCGGGAGGTTCCCTACGAGCAGTACTTC	CASSQREVPYEQYF
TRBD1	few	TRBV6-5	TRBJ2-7	TGTGCCAGCAGTTCCCTGACAGGGGTCTCCTACGAGCAGTACTTC	CASSSLTGVSYEQYF
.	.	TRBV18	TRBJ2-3	TGTGCCAGCTCACGAGGACAGCGCACAGATACGCAGTATTTT	CASSRGQRTDTQYF
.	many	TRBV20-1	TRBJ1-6	TGCAGTGCTAGAAGCCCCAGGGAGGGCATGGATAATTCACCCCTCCACTTT	CSARSPREGMDNSPLHF
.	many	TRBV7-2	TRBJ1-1	TGTGCCAGCAGCTTATTATGGGGTGGAATCCGGGGACGTGAAGCTTTCTTT	CASSLLWGGIRGREAFF